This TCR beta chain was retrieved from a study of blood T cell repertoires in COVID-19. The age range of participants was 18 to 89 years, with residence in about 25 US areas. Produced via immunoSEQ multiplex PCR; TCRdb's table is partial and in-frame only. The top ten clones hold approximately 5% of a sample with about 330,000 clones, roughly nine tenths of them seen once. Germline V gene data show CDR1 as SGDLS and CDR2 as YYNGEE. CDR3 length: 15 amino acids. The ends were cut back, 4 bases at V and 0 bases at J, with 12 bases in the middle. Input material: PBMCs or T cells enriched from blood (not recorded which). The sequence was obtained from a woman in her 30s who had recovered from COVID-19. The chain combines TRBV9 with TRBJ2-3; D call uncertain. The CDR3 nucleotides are TGTGCCAGCAGCCCCAGAGGTTTGAGCACAGATACGCAGTATTTT. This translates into CASSPRGLSTDTQYF.